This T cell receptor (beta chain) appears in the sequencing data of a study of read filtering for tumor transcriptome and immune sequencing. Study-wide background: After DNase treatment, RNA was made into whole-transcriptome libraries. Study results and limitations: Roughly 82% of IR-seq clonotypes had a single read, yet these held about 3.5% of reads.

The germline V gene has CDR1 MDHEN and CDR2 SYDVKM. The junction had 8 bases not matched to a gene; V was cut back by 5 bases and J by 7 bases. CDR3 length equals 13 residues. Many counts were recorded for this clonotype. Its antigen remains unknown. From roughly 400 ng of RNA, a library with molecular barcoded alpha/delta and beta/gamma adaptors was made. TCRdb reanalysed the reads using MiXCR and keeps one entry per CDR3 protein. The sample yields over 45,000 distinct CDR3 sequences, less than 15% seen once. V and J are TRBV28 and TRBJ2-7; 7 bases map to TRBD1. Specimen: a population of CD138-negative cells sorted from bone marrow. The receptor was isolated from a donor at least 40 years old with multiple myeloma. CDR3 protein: CASSLGTDLEQYF. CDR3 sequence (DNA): TGTGCCAGCAGTCTAGGGACAGACTTGGAGCAGTACTTC.